Listed here is a single TCR beta chain. Per the germline V gene, CDR1 is MNHEY and CDR2 is SVGAGI. The CDR3 spans 12 residues. V was shortened by 6 bases and J by 6 bases, with 12 bases between the two germline ends. This sample is drawn from a study of blood T cell repertoires in COVID-19. Overall study context: Nucleic acid was either cDNA or gDNA, and it came from T cells, B-cell-depleted T cells, or PBMCs.

Original processing notes: By means of reference gene primer amplification, nucleated cell counts were estimated. Libraries were prepared by immunoSEQ multiplex PCR; TCRdb keeps only in-frame clonotypes and omits some of them. V and J calls and clone size are as listed in that table; D and trimming were resolved from the DNA. Of about 520,000 clones in the sample, around 85% were seen once. Sequencing was performed on peripheral blood. The TCR was taken from a human donor in a cohort sampled during active COVID-19. The genes are TRBV6-5 and TRBJ2-7; D is unresolved. DNA for the CDR3: TGTGCCAGCAGCCCGGCGGTTGGCGAGCAGTACTTC. Amino acids: CASSPAVGEQYF.